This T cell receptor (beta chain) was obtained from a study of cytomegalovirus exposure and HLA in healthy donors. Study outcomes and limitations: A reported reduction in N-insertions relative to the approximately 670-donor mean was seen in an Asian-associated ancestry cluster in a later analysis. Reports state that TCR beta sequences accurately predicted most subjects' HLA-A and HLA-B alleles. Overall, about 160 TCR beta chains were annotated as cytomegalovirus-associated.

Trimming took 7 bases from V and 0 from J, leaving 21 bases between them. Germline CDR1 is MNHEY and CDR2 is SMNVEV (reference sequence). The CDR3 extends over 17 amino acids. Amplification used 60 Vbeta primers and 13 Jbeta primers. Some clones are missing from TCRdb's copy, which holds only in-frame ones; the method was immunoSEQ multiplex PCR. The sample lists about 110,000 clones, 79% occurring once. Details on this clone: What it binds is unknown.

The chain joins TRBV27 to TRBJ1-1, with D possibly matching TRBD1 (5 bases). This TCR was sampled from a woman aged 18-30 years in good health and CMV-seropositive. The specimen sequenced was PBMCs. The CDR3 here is CASTPGGGYPVNTEAFF. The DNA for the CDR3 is TGTGCCAGCACACCGGGGGGAGGCTATCCCGTGAACACTGAAGCTTTCTTT.